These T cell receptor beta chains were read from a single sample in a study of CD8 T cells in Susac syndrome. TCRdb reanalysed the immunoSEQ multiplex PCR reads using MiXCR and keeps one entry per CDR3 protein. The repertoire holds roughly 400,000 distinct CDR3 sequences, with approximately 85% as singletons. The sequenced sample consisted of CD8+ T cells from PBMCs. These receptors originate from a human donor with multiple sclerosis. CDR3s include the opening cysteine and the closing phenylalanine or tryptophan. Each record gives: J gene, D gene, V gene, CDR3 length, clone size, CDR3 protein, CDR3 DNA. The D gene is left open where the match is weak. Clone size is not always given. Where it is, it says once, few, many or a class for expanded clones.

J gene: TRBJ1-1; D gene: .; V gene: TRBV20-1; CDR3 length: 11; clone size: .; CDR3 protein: CSASNRLEAFF; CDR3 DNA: TGCAGTGCTAGCAATAGGTTAGAAGCTTTCTTT
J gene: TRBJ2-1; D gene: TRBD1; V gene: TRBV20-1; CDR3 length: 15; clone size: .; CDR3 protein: CSARTDRGQRSEQFF; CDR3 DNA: TGCAGTGCTAGGACGGACAGGGGGCAGCGTAGTGAGCAGTTCTTC
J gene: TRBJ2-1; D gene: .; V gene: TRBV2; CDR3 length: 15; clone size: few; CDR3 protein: CASSRDGSSYNEQFF; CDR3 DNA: TGTGCCAGCAGTAGGGACGGGAGCTCCTACAATGAGCAGTTCTTC
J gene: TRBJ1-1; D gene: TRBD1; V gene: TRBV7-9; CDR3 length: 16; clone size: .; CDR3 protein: CASSLAPAGGNTEAFF; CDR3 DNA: TGTGCCAGCAGCTTAGCGCCGGCAGGGGGGAACACTGAAGCTTTCTTT
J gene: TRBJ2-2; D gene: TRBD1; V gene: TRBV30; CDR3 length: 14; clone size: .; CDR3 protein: CASDRTGSTGELFF; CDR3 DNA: TGTGCATCGGACCGGACAGGGAGCACCGGGGAGCTGTTTTTT
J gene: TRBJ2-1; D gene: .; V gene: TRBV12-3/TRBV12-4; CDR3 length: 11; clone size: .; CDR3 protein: CASRGDNEQFF; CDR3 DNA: TGTGCCAGCCGTGGGGACAATGAGCAGTTCTTC
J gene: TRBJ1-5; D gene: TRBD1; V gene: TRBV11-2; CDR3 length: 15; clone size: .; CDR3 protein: CASSLTGDGNQPQHF; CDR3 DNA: TGTGCCAGCAGCCTGACAGGGGATGGCAATCAGCCCCAGCATTTT
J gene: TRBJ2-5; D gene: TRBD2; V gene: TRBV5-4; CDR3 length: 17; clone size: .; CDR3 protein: CASSEGLAGTYQETQYF; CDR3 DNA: TGTGCCAGCAGCGAAGGACTAGCGGGAACGTACCAAGAGACCCAGTACTTC
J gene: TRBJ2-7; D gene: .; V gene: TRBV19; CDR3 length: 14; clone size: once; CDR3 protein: CASSIDHFSYEQYF; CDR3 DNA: TGTGCCAGTAGTATAGATCACTTCTCCTACGAGCAGTACTTC
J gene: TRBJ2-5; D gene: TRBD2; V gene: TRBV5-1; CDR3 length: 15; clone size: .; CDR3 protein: CASSLGLAGAETQYF; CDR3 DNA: TGCGCCAGCAGCCTTGGGCTAGCGGGAGCGGAGACCCAGTACTTC
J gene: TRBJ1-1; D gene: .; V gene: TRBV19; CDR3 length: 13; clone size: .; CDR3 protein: CASSMGENTEAFF; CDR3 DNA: TGTGCCAGTAGTATGGGGGAGAACACTGAAGCTTTCTTT
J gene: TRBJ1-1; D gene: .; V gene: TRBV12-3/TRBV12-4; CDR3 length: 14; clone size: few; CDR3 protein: CASSLAGTTTEAFF; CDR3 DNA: TGTGCCAGCAGTTTAGCTGGGACCACCACTGAAGCTTTCTTT
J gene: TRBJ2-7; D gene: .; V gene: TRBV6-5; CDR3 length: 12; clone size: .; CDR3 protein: CASKSSSYEQYF; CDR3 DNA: TGTGCCAGCAAAAGTAGCTCCTACGAGCAGTACTTC
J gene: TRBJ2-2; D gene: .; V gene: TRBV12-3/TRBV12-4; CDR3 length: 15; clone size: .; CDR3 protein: CASSLADSGAGELFF; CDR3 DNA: TGTGCCAGCAGTTTAGCCGACAGCGGTGCCGGGGAGCTGTTTTTT
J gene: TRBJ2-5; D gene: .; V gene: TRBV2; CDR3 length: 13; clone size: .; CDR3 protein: CASSWTYQETQYF; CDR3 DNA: TGTGCCAGCAGCTGGACATACCAAGAGACCCAGTACTTC
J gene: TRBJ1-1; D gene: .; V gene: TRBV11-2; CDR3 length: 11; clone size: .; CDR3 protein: CAVTGNTEAFF; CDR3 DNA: TGTGCTGTGACGGGGAACACTGAAGCTTTCTTT
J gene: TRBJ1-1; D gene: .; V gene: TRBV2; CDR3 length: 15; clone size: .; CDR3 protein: CANSDVMGAAREAFF; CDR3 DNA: TGTGCTAACAGCGACGTTATGGGGGCGGCTCGGGAAGCTTTCTTT
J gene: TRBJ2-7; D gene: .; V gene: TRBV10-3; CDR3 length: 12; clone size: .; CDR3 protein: CAIGSNSYEQYF; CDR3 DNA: TGTGCCATCGGGAGCAACTCCTACGAGCAGTACTTC
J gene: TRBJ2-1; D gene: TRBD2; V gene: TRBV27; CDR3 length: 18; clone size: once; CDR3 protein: CASSPLGAGGPSYNEQFF; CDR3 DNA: TGTGCCAGCAGTCCTCTGGGGGCGGGAGGGCCCTCCTACAATGAGCAGTTCTTC
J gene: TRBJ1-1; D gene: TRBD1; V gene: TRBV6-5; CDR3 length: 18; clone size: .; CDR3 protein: CASSYLSTGANRYTEAFF; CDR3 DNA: TGTGCCAGCAGTTACTTGTCGACAGGGGCAAACAGGTACACTGAAGCTTTCTTT
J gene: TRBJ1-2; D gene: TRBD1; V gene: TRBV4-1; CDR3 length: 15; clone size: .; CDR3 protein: CASSLRDSPAYGYTF; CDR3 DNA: TGCGCCAGCAGCCTACGGGACAGCCCAGCCTATGGCTACACCTTC
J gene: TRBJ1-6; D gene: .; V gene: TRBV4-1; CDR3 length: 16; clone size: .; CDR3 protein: CASSQGGATYNSPLHF; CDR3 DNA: TGCGCCAGCAGCCAAGGGGGAGCCACCTATAATTCACCCCTCCACTTT
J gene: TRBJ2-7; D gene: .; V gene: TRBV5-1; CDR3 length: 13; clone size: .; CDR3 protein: CASSLYRSHEQYF; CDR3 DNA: TGCGCCAGCAGCTTGTACAGGTCCCACGAGCAGTACTTC
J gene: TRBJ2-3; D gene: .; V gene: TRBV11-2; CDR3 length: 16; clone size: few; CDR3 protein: CASSGWSGETTDTQYF; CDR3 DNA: TGTGCCAGCAGCGGTTGGTCGGGAGAAACCACAGATACGCAGTATTTT
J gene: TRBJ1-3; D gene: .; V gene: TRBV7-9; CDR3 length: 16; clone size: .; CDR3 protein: CASRKGSAGAGNTIYF; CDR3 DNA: TGTGCCAGCAGGAAAGGATCAGCAGGGGCTGGAAACACCATATATTTT
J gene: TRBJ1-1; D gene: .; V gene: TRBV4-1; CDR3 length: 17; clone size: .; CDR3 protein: CASSQGEGVSTNTEAFF; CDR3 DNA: TGCGCCAGCAGCCAAGGGGAGGGGGTGAGTACGAACACTGAAGCTTTCTTT
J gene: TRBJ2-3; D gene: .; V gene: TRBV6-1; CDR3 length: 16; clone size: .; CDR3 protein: CASSDLDYNLADTQYF; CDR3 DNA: TGTGCCAGCAGTGACCTCGACTACAACTTGGCAGATACGCAGTATTTT
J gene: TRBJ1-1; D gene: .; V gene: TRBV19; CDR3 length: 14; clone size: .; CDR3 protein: CASSIGRANTEAFF; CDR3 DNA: TGTGCCAGTAGTATCGGACGAGCGAACACTGAAGCTTTCTTT
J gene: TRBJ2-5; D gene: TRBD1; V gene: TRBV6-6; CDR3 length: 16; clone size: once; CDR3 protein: CASSQPGQGAPETQYF; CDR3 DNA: TGTGCCAGCAGCCAACCAGGACAGGGGGCCCCGGAGACCCAGTACTTC
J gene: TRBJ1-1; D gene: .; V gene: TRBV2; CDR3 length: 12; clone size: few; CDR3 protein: CASSDSQVEAFF; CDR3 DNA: TGTGCCAGCAGCGACAGCCAAGTGGAGGCTTTCTTT
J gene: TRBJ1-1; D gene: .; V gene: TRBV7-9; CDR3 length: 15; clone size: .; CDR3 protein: CASSLVGGLDTEAFF; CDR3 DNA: TGTGCCAGCAGCTTAGTGGGGGGGCTGGACACTGAAGCTTTCTTT
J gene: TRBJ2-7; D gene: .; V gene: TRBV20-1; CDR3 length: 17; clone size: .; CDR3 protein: CSARDQAGTRLTYEQYF; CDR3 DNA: TGCAGTGCTAGAGATCAGGCGGGGACCCGACTAACCTACGAGCAGTACTTC
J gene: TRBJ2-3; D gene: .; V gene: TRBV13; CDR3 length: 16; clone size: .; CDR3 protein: CASSSRDTISTDTQYF; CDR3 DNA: TGTGCCAGCAGCTCCCGGGACACAATCAGCACAGATACGCAGTATTTT
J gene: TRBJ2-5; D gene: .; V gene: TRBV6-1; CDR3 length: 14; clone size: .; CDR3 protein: CASTPRDYQETQYF; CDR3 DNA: TGTGCCAGCACCCCTAGGGACTACCAAGAGACCCAGTACTTC
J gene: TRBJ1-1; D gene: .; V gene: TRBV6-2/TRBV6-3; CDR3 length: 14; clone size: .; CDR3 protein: CASSYSLLNTEAFF; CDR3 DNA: TGTGCCAGCAGTTACAGTCTTTTAAACACTGAAGCTTTCTTT
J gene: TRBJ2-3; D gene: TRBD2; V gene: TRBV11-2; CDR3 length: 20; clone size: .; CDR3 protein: CASSHSGLAGHPSSTDTQYF; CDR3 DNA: TGTGCCAGCAGCCACAGTGGACTAGCGGGACACCCGTCTAGCACAGATACGCAGTATTTT
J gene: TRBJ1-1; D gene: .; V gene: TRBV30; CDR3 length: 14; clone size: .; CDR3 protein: CAWKGDGLNTEAFF; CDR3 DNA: TGTGCCTGGAAAGGTGACGGGTTGAACACTGAAGCTTTCTTT
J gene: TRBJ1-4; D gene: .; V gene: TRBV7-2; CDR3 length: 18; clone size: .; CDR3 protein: CASSLGQTGDATNEKLFF; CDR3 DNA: TGTGCCAGCAGCTTAGGGCAGACCGGCGACGCAACTAATGAAAAACTGTTTTTT
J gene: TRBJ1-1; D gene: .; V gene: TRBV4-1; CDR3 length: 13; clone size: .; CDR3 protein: CASSHTRDSEAFF; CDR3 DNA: TGCGCCAGCAGCCATACCAGGGACTCTGAAGCTTTCTTT
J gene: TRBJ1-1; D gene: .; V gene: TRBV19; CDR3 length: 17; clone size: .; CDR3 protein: CASSRTRDHDLNTEAFF; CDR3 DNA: TGTGCCAGTAGTAGGACCCGGGACCACGATCTGAACACTGAAGCTTTCTTT
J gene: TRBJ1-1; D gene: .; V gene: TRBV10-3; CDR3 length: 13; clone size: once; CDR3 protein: CAISEEGLIEAFF; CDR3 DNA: TGTGCCATCAGTGAGGAGGGGTTGATTGAAGCTTTCTTT